This note documents a single TCR beta chain sequence. Trimming took off 2 bases at V and 5 bases at J, with 10 bases between the two ends. CDR3 length: 13 amino acids. CDR1 is SGDLS, CDR2 YYNGEE, per germline. The data stem from a study of T cell clones after liver transplantation. Generated by immunoSEQ multiplex PCR, the TCRdb table keeps only in-frame clones and is missing some. The table shows about 60,000 clones, with over 70% occurring only once. The TCR comes from a human donor who received a liver transplant. This specimen was CD4+ T cells from blood, taken before liver transplant. This rearrangement joins TRBV9 to TRBJ1-1; perhaps TRBD1 as D (5 bases). The CDR3 loop is CASSVGQSTEAFF. The CDR3 region has the DNA TGTGCCAGCAGCGTGGGGCAGTCGACTGAAGCTTTCTTT. The full variable domain, rest sourced from reference TRBV9 and TRBJ1-1, is DSGVTQTPKHLITATGQRVTLRCSPRSGDLSVYWYQQSLDQGLQFLIQYYNGEERAKGNILERFSAQQFPDLHSELNLSSLELGDSALYFCASSVGQSTEAFFGQGTRLTVV.